This is a list of T cell receptor beta chains from one sample in a study of beta chain features in type 1 diabetes. Method: immunoSEQ multiplex PCR; TCRdb's copy keeps in-frame clones and lacks some. The repertoire consists of 250,000 to 350,000 clones, with 9.5% to 12% occurring once and the leading ten covering 0.015%. The sample was naive CD4+ T cells from blood. These TCRs come from a woman in her twenties or thirties in good health. CDR3s include the opening cysteine and the closing phenylalanine or tryptophan. Fields, in order: D gene, CDR3 length, V gene, clone size, J gene, CDR3 DNA, CDR3 protein. A D gene is named only where the DNA matches it firmly. Rows may omit the clone size; those that give it use once, few, many or a size class.

D: -
length: 13
V: TRBV6-1
size: -
J: TRBJ2-7
DNA: TGTGCCAGCAGTGAATCGTACAGTCGCGAGCAGTACTTC
CDR3: CASSESYSREQYF

D: TRBD1
length: 13
V: TRBV19
size: few
J: TRBJ2-1
DNA: TGTGCCACCCAGGGGGCGAAGTACAATGAGCAGTTCTTC
CDR3: CATQGAKYNEQFF

D: TRBD2
length: 15
V: TRBV7-9
size: few
J: TRBJ2-7
DNA: TGTGCCAGCAGCTTAGGTAGCGGGAGGTCCCACGAGCAGTACTTC
CDR3: CASSLGSGRSHEQYF

D: TRBD2
length: 16
V: TRBV4-3
size: few
J: TRBJ2-7
DNA: TGCGCCAGCAGCCATATCTCCGGGACTAGCGGCGACGAGCAGTACTTC
CDR3: CASSHISGTSGDEQYF

D: TRBD2
length: 15
V: TRBV7-2
size: -
J: TRBJ2-7
DNA: TGTGCCAGCAGCTTAGGGGCGGGAGAGTCCTACGAGCAGTACTTC
CDR3: CASSLGAGESYEQYF

D: -
length: 15
V: TRBV28
size: -
J: TRBJ2-1
DNA: TGTGCCAGCAGTTTAGGTTCGAACACCTACAATGAGCAGTTCTTC
CDR3: CASSLGSNTYNEQFF

D: -
length: 16
V: TRBV28
size: few
J: TRBJ1-5
DNA: TGTGCCAGCAGTTCCACCGATGTGCGGGAACATCAGCCCCAGCATTTT
CDR3: CASSSTDVREHQPQHF

D: TRBD2
length: 16
V: TRBV5-1
size: -
J: TRBJ2-7
DNA: TGCGCCAGCAGCCCTAATCCGGGACTAGCGGGTGAGGAGCAGTACTTC
CDR3: CASSPNPGLAGEEQYF

D: TRBD2
length: 16
V: TRBV5-1
size: few
J: TRBJ2-1
DNA: TGCGCCAGCAGCGGGACTAGCGGGAGGGCGCTAAATGAGCAGTTCTTC
CDR3: CASSGTSGRALNEQFF

D: TRBD1
length: 16
V: TRBV18
size: -
J: TRBJ1-2
DNA: TGTGCCAGCTCACCGGGAACGCACAGGGGGGACTATGGCTACACCTTC
CDR3: CASSPGTHRGDYGYTF

D: TRBD2
length: 14
V: TRBV7-3
size: -
J: TRBJ2-3
DNA: TGTGCCAGCAGGCGGGAGGAAGGCACAGATACGCAGTATTTT
CDR3: CASRREEGTDTQYF

D: TRBD1
length: 14
V: TRBV7-9
size: -
J: TRBJ2-5
DNA: TGTGCCAGCAGCCGTCAGACAGGGCCGGAGACCCAGTACTTC
CDR3: CASSRQTGPETQYF

D: TRBD1
length: 16
V: TRBV7-3
size: -
J: TRBJ2-2
DNA: TGTGCCAGCAGCTTAACTCGGACAGGGGACACCGGGGAGCTGTTTTTT
CDR3: CASSLTRTGDTGELFF

D: TRBD2
length: 17
V: TRBV27
size: -
J: TRBJ2-2
DNA: TGTGCCAGCAGTCCCCGAGCGGGAGGGCCGGGCACCGGGGAGCTGTTTTTT
CDR3: CASSPRAGGPGTGELFF

D: TRBD2
length: 15
V: TRBV27
size: few
J: TRBJ2-1
DNA: TGTGCCAGCAGTTTATGGACTAGCAGTTACAATGAGCAGTTCTTC
CDR3: CASSLWTSSYNEQFF

D: -
length: 15
V: TRBV7-2
size: few
J: TRBJ1-5
DNA: TGTGCCAGCAGCTTACGCAGTAATAGCAATCAGCCCCAGCATTTT
CDR3: CASSLRSNSNQPQHF

D: -
length: 16
V: TRBV5-8
size: few
J: TRBJ2-2
DNA: TGTGCCAGCGAGGTGGAGGGGAAACAGGACACCGGGGAGCTGTTTTTT
CDR3: CASEVEGKQDTGELFF

D: TRBD1
length: 15
V: TRBV7-2
size: -
J: TRBJ1-2
DNA: TGTGCCAGCAGCTTCGGGACAGGGTGGAACTATGGCTACACCTTC
CDR3: CASSFGTGWNYGYTF

D: TRBD1
length: 16
V: TRBV7-2
size: few
J: TRBJ2-7
DNA: TGTGCCAGCAGCTTAGAACCGGGACAGGGGGCGGGCGAGCAGTACTTC
CDR3: CASSLEPGQGAGEQYF

D: -
length: 14
V: TRBV7-3
size: few
J: TRBJ2-7
DNA: TGTGCCAGCAGCTTGGGCGGGAAGGGAGCCGAGCAGTACTTC
CDR3: CASSLGGKGAEQYF

D: -
length: 15
V: TRBV5-1
size: -
J: TRBJ2-2
DNA: TGCGCCAGCAGCTTGCCCCGGATAGCCGGAGGGGAGCTGTTTTTT
CDR3: CASSLPRIAGGELFF

D: TRBD1
length: 14
V: TRBV28
size: -
J: TRBJ2-7
DNA: TGTGCCAGCGGGCTGGGACAGGGTCGACACGAGCAGTACTTC
CDR3: CASGLGQGRHEQYF

D: -
length: 12
V: TRBV29-1
size: -
J: TRBJ1-2
DNA: TGCAGCGCCGCGGCAGAGAACTATGGCTACACCTTC
CDR3: CSAAAENYGYTF

D: -
length: 19
V: TRBV21-1
size: few
J: TRBJ2-7
DNA: TGTGCCAGCAGCAATACCACCGGGACTAGCGGGATCCCCGTGTACGAGCAGTACTTC
CDR3: CASSNTTGTSGIPVYEQYF

D: -
length: 12
V: TRBV28
size: -
J: TRBJ2-2
DNA: TGTGCCAGCAGTTCTTCTAACGGGGAGCTGTTTTTT
CDR3: CASSSSNGELFF

D: -
length: 14
V: TRBV6-1
size: few
J: TRBJ1-5
DNA: TGTGCCAGCTGGGAACAGGGTTTCAATCAGCCCCAGCATTTT
CDR3: CASWEQGFNQPQHF

D: TRBD1
length: 15
V: TRBV9
size: few
J: TRBJ1-2
DNA: TGTGCCAGCACTACCCTAGGACAGGGGGCGACTGGCTACACCTTC
CDR3: CASTTLGQGATGYTF

D: TRBD2
length: 16
V: TRBV7-9
size: -
J: TRBJ2-3
DNA: TGTGCCAGCACCCGCCGACTAGCGTCTAGCACAGATACGCAGTATTTT
CDR3: CASTRRLASSTDTQYF

D: -
length: 11
V: TRBV2
size: -
J: TRBJ2-7
DNA: TGTGCCAGCACCTTAGTCCACGAGCAGTACTTC
CDR3: CASTLVHEQYF